One sample yielded the 9 T cell receptor beta chains listed below, sequenced in a study of cytomegalovirus exposure and HLA in healthy donors. Vbeta (60) and Jbeta (13) primers were used in the PCR. Clones were read by immunoSEQ multiplex PCR, and TCRdb kept only the in-frame ones, dropping some. The sample carries about 170,000 clones, 79% recorded once. The sample taken for sequencing was PBMCs. Receptor source: a woman in her forties or fifties in good health and CMV-seronegative.

The rearrangement links TRBV6-4 to TRBJ1-2; the D gene is possibly TRBD1 (6 bases). CDR1 is MRHNA, CDR2 SNTAGT, per germline. Deletions cut 7 bases from V and 4 bases from J, with 13 bases between. The CDR3 contains 13 residues. CDR3 loop: CASTLGTPYGYTF. For the CDR3, the DNA is TGTGCCAGCACCCTCGGGACACCCTATGGCTACACCTTC.

This clone was found a few times. V usage is TRBV29-1 and J usage is TRBJ1-3, with TRBD1 matching 8 bases. V shed 4 bases, J shed 3 bases, and the junction held 8 bases outside the gene matches. Germline CDR1 and CDR2: SQVTM and ANQGSEA. The CDR3 has 15 amino acids. As DNA, the CDR3 is TGCAGCGTTGTGCTGGACAGGGTAGTTGGAAACACCATATATTTT. Its translation is CSVVLDRVVGNTIYF.

The chain uses TRBV6-6 and TRBJ2-4; 7 bases match TRBD1. Germline V gene lookup returns CDR1 MNHNY and CDR2 SVGAGI (reference sequence). The J segment lost 10 bases and the V segment lost 8 bases, leaving 8 bases of the junction unmatched. The CDR3 contains 12 residues. The CDR3 DNA reads TGTGCCAGCGGACCGGGACAGTTGATTCAGTACTTC. Translated, it gives CASGPGQLIQYF.

V gene TRBV7-9 combines with J gene TRBJ1-1, with TRBD1 matching 9 bases. The V gene end was trimmed by 5 bases and the J gene end by 5 bases; junction bases not matched to a gene: 9. The germline V gene has CDR1 SEHNR and CDR2 FQNEAQ (reference sequence). CDR3 length: 15 residues. The CDR3: CASSAWTGEGTEAFF. CDR3 nucleotide sequence: TGTGCCAGCAGCGCGTGGACAGGGGAGGGGACTGAAGCTTTCTTT.

This chain uses TRBV2 with TRBJ1-4; 8 positions match TRBD1. Germline assignment: CDR1 SNHLY and CDR2 FYNNEI. J gave up 3 bases and V 6 bases, and 6 bases lay outside the gene matches. This CDR3 spans 15 amino acids. Here the CDR3 reads CASRIQGASNEKLFF. For the CDR3, the DNA is TGTGCCAGCAGGATTCAGGGGGCCTCTAATGAAAAACTGTTTTTT.

The chain recombines TRBV18 with TRBJ1-5; TRBD1 is a possible D gene (5 bases). The CDR3 spans 16 residues. The V gene's germline CDR1 is KGHSH and CDR2 LQKENI. Trimming took 0 bases from V and 5 from J, leaving 14 bases between them. This CDR3 reads CASSPPGGGVYQPQHF. The CDR3, as DNA: TGTGCCAGCTCACCACCTGGGGGGGGTGTCTATCAGCCCCAGCATTTT.

The rearrangement joins TRBV14 to TRBJ1-2; D not certain. From germline, CDR1 is SGHDN and CDR2 FVKESK. This CDR3 has 12 amino acids. Trimming removed 3 bases from V and 5 bases from J, with 7 bases in between. The CDR3 nucleotides are TGTGCCAGCAGCCAGATTGAGTATGGCTACACCTTC. Translation gives CASSQIEYGYTF.

The chain recombines TRBV11-2 with TRBJ2-5, with D uncertain. The CDR3 runs 14 residues. Trimming pared 1 base from V and 7 bases from J, leaving 13 bases between. The V gene's germline CDR1 is SGHAT and CDR2 FQNNGV. For the CDR3, the DNA is TGTGCCAGCAGCTTAGTGTTAGCTGGGTGGACCCAGTACTTC. Translating gives CASSLVLAGWTQYF.

The J gene is TRBJ1-1, the V gene TRBV6-1, with TRBD1 as a possible D gene (6 bases). V lost 7 bases to trimming and J lost 5 bases, with 17 bases between them. The CDR3 is 14 residues long. The germline CDR1 and CDR2 sequences are MNHNS and SASEGT. The DNA of the CDR3 is TGTGCCAGCACCCGAGGGGGGGGGAATACTGAAGCTTTCTTT. This sequence encodes CASTRGGGNTEAFF.